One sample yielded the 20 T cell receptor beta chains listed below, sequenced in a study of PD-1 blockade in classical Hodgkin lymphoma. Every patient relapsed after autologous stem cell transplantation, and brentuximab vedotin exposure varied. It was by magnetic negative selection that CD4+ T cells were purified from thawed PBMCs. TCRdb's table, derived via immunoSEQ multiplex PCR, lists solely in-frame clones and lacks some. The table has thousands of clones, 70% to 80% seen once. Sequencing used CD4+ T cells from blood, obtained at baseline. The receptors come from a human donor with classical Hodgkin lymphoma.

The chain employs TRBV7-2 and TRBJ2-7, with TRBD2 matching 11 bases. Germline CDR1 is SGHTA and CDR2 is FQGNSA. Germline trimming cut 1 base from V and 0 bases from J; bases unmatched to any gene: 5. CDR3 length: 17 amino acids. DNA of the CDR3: TGTGCCAGCAGCTTAGGACTAGCGGGGATGAGCTCCTACGAGCAGTACTTC. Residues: CASSLGLAGMSSYEQYF.

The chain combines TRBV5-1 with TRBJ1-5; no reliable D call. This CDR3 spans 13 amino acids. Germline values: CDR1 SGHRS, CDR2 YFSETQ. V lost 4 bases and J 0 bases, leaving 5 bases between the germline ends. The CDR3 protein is CASSIDSNQPQHF. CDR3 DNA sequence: TGCGCCAGCAGCATCGATAGCAATCAGCCCCAGCATTTT.

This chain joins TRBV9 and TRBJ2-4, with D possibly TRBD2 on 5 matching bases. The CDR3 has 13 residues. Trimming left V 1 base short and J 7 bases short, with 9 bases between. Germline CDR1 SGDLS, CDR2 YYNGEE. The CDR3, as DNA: TGTGCCAGCAGCGTATCGGGGAACAACATTCAGTACTTC. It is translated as CASSVSGNNIQYF.

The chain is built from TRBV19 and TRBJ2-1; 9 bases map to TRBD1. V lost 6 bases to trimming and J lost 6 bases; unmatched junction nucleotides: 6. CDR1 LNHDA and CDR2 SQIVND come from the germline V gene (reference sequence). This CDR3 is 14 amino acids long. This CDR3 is CASRQGAEGNEQFF. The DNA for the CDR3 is TGTGCCAGTAGACAGGGGGCTGAGGGCAATGAGCAGTTCTTC.

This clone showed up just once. The CDR3 here is CASSPVSTRLRTGGQYF. The CDR3 DNA reads TGTGCCAGCTCACCAGTATCGACGCGACTACGTACCGGAGGGCAGTACTTC. The chain couples TRBV18 to TRBJ2-7, with a tentative D call TRBD2 (5 bases). CDR1 KGHSH and CDR2 LQKENI come from the germline V gene. The CDR3 runs 17 residues. V was cut by 2 bases and J by 9 bases, with 26 bases left in between.

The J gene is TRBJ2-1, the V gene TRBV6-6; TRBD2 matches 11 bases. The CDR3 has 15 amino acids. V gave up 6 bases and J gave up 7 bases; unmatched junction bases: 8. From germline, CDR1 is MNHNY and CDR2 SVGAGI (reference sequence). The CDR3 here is CASSQLAGGLNEQFF. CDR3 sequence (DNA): TGTGCCAGCAGCCAATTAGCGGGAGGGCTAAATGAGCAGTTCTTC.

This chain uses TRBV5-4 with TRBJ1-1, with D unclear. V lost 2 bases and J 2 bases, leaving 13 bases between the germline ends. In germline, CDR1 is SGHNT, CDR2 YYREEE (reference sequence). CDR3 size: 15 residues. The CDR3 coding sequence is TGTGCCAGCAGCTTACCTAAGGTGGGAAACACTGAAGCTTTCTTT. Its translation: CASSLPKVGNTEAFF.

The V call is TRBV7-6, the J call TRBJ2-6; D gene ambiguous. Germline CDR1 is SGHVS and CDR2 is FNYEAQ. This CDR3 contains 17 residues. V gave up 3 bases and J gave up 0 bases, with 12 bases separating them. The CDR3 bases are TGTGCCAGCAGCTTCGGGCAGGCCCGCTCTGGGGCCAACGTCCTGACTTTC. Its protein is CASSFGQARSGANVLTF.

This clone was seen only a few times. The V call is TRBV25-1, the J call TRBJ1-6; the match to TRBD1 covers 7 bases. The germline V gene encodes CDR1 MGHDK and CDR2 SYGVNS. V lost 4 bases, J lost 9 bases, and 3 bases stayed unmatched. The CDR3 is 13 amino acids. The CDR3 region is CASSGQGISPLHF. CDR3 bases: TGTGCCAGCAGTGGACAGGGAATTTCACCCCTCCACTTT.

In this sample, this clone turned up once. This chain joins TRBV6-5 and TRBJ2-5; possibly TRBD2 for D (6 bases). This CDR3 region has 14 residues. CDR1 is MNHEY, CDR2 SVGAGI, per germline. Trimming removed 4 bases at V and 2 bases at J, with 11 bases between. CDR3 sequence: CASSSETRQETQYF. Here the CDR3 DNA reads TGTGCCAGCAGTTCCGAGACTAGACAAGAGACCCAGTACTTC.

The chain's CDR3 is CASSLSASGDNREQYF. The CDR3 coding sequence is TGTGCCAGCAGCTTATCCGCTAGCGGAGACAACCGAGAGCAGTACTTC. This chain joins TRBV4-2 and TRBJ2-7; 7 nucleotides line up with TRBD2. The ends lost 5 bases at V and 7 bases at J; junction bases unmatched: 17. CDR3 length: 16 residues. Germline V lookup: CDR1 LGHNA, CDR2 YNFKEQ.

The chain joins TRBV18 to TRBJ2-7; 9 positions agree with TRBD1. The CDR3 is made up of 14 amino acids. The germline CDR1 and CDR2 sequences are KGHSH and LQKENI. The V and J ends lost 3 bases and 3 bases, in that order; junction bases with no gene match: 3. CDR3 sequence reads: CASSPDRGNYEQYF. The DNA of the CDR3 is TGTGCCAGCTCACCGGACAGGGGTAACTACGAGCAGTACTTC.

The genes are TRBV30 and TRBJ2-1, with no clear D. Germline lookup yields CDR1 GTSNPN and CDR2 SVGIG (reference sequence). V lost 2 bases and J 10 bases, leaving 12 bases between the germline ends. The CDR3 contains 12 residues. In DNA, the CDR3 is TGTGCCTGGAGTCGTTCGAGTCGGGAGCAGTTCTTC. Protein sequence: CAWSRSSREQFF.

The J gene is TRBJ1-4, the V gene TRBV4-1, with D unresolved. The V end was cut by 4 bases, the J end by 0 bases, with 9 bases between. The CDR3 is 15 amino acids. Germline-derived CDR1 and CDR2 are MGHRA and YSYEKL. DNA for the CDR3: TGCGCCAGCAGCCCCACCGCAGCAACTAATGAAAAACTGTTTTTT. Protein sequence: CASSPTAATNEKLFF.

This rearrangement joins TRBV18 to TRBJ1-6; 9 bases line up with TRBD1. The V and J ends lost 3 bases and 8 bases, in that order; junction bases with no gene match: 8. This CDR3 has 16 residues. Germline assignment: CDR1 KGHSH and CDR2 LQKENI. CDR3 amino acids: CASSPLPGQGDSPLHF. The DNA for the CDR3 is TGTGCCAGCTCACCCCTTCCGGGACAGGGTGATTCACCCCTCCACTTT.

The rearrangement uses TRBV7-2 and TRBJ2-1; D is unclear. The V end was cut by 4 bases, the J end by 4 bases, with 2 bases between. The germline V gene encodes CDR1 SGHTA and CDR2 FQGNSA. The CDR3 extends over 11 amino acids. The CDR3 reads CASSWYNEQFF. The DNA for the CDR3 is TGTGCCAGCAGCTGGTACAATGAGCAGTTCTTC. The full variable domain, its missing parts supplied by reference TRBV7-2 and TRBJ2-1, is GAGVSQSPSNKVTEKGKDVELRCDPISGHTALYWYRQSLGQGLEFLIYFQGNSAPDKSGLPSDRFSAERTGGSVSTLTIQRTQQEDSAVYLCASSWYNEQFFGPGTRLTVL.

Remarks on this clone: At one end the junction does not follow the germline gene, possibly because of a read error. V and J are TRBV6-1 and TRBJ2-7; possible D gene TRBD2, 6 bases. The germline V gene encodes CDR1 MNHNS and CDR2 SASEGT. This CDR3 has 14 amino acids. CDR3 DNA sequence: TGTGCCAGCAGTGATTACGGACTATCTTACGGGCAGTACTTC. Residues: CASSDYGLSYGQYF.

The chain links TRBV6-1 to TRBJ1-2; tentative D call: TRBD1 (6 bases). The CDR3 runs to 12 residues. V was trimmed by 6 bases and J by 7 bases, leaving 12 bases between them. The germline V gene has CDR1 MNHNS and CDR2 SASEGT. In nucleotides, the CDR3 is TGTGCCAGCAGGGGCGGGGGCTTTGGCTACACCTTC. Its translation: CASRGGGFGYTF.

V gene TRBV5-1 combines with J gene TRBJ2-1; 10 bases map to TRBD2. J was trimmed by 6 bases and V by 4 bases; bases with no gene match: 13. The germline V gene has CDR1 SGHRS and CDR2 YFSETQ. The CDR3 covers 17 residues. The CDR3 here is CASSGLAGGSLGNEQFF. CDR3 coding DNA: TGCGCCAGCAGCGGTTTAGCGGGAGGCTCCTTAGGCAATGAGCAGTTCTTC.

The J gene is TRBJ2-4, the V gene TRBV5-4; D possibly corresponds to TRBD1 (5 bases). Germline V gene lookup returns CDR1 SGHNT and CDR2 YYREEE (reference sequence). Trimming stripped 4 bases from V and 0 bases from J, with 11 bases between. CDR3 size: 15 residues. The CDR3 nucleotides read TGTGCCAGCAGCGCGGACAACCCAGCCAAAAACATTCAGTACTTC. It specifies CASSADNPAKNIQYF.